These 19 T cell receptor beta chains were sequenced from one sample in a study of cytomegalovirus exposure and HLA in healthy donors. Use of 60 Vbeta and 13 Jbeta primers characterized the PCR. Using immunoSEQ multiplex PCR, the repertoire was profiled, and TCRdb retains in-frame clones only, with some absent. The table lists 160,000 or so clones, 60% to 80% of them singletons. Sequenced sample: PBMCs. Receptors were obtained from a man in his sixties in good health and CMV-seronegative.

This chain uses TRBV4-3 with TRBJ2-3; TRBD2 aligns across 8 bases. The germline gives CDR1 LGHNA, CDR2 YSLEER. This CDR3 contains 17 residues. V was pared by 1 base and J by 0 bases, with 6 bases of the junction left unmatched. The CDR3 DNA is TGCGCCAGCAGCCAAGTTGGTTTAGCGGGGAGCACAGATACGCAGTATTTT. It codes for CASSQVGLAGSTDTQYF.

CDR3 region: CAWSELRSGANQPQHF. The CDR3 nucleotides are TGTGCCTGGAGTGAACTCAGATCGGGAGCCAATCAGCCCCAGCATTTT. The chain uses TRBV30 and TRBJ1-5; no definite D call. The V gene's germline CDR1 is GTSNPN and CDR2 SVGIG (reference sequence). V was trimmed by 1 base and J by 3 bases, leaving 16 bases between them. The CDR3 is 16 residues long.

V and J are TRBV27 and TRBJ1-2, with D uncertain. V was shortened by 5 bases and J by 4 bases, with 14 bases between the two germline ends. CDR1 MNHEY and CDR2 SMNVEV come from the germline V gene (reference sequence). This CDR3 comprises 14 residues. The DNA of the CDR3 is TGTGCCAGCAGTCCAGTGGATGGGAGCTATGGCTACACCTTC. Its protein is CASSPVDGSYGYTF.

This sequence joins TRBV11-2 and TRBJ1-2; 10 nucleotides align to TRBD1. Germline CDR1 is SGHAT and CDR2 is FQNNGV. The CDR3 contains 15 residues. V dropped 6 bases and J dropped 8; count of bases not matched to a gene: 12. For the CDR3, the DNA is TGTGCCAGCAGTATAGGGCAGGACAGGGGGAAAGGCTACACCTTC. Protein product: CASSIGQDRGKGYTF.

The gene calls are TRBV7-2 and TRBJ1-1; TRBD1 might be the D (6 bases). Trimming stripped 4 bases from V and 0 bases from J, with 6 bases between. There are 13 residues in the CDR3. In germline, CDR1 is SGHTA, CDR2 FQGNSA. CDR3 in DNA: TGTGCCAGCAGCTGGGACATGAACACTGAAGCTTTCTTT. Residues: CASSWDMNTEAFF. Drawing the rest from reference TRBV7-2 and TRBJ1-1, the complete variable domain is GAGVSQSPSNKVTEKGKDVELRCDPISGHTALYWYRQSLGQGLEFLIYFQGNSAPDKSGLPSDRFSAERTGGSVSTLTIQRTQQEDSAVYLCASSWDMNTEAFFGQGTRLTVV.

The chain carries TRBV27 and TRBJ2-7, with a tentative D call TRBD1 (5 bases). CDR1 and CDR2 (germline): MNHEY, SMNVEV (reference sequence). CDR3 length: 17 amino acids. The germline V and J ends were trimmed by 6 bases and 3 bases, with 24 bases remaining between them. The CDR3 DNA is TGTGCCAGCAGGAACAGGTTCCAGGGTCCGACGAGCTACGAGCAGTACTTC. Amino acids: CASRNRFQGPTSYEQYF.

The genes are TRBV4-3 and TRBJ1-2; D may be TRBD1 (6 bases). In germline, CDR1 is LGHNA, CDR2 YSLEER. V was cut by 0 bases and J by 8 bases, with 10 bases left in between. This CDR3 has 13 amino acids. The CDR3 sequence: CASSQDIQGGYTF. DNA for the CDR3: TGCGCCAGCAGCCAAGATATACAGGGCGGCTACACCTTC.

This clone was recorded a few times. The V call is TRBV7-9, the J call TRBJ2-1; TRBD2 might be the D (6 bases). V was cut by 5 bases and J by 7 bases, with 12 bases left in between. The germline V gene has CDR1 SEHNR and CDR2 FQNEAQ (reference sequence). There are 13 residues in the CDR3. The DNA of the CDR3 is TGTGCCAGCAGCCTAGGAGGGAGGAATGAGCAGTTCTTC. It specifies CASSLGGRNEQFF.

To note about this clone: The same CDR3 is also encoded by other DNA sequences in this sample. The chain joins TRBV9 to TRBJ2-3, with D tentatively TRBD1 (6 bases). CDR1 and CDR2 from the germline V gene are SGDLS and YYNGEE. V was clipped by 1 base and J by 2 bases, with 8 bases between them. This CDR3 has 14 amino acids. Written as DNA, the CDR3 is TGTGCCAGCAGCGTAAAGGGGGACACAGATACGCAGTATTTT. Protein product: CASSVKGDTDTQYF. The variable domain in full, completed from reference TRBV9 and TRBJ2-3, reads DSGVTQTPKHLITATGQRVTLRCSPRSGDLSVYWYQQSLDQGLQFLIQYYNGEERAKGNILERFSAQQFPDLHSELNLSSLELGDSALYFCASSVKGDTDTQYFGPGTRLTVL.

The V call is TRBV28, the J call TRBJ2-7; the match to TRBD1 covers 7 bases. Germline V gives CDR1 MDHEN, CDR2 SYDVKM. This CDR3 has 14 amino acids. J gave up 3 bases and V 5 bases, and 7 bases lay outside the gene matches. CDR3 sequence: CASSETGFNYEQYF. CDR3 sequence (DNA): TGTGCCAGCAGTGAGACAGGGTTTAACTACGAGCAGTACTTC.

The chain couples TRBV9 to TRBJ2-1; possibly TRBD2 for D (7 bases). Germline CDR1 and CDR2: SGDLS and YYNGEE. The CDR3 contains 15 residues. V was trimmed by 0 bases and J by 8 bases, leaving 15 bases between them. CDR3 sequence (DNA): TGTGCCAGCAGCGTAGAAGGGGGGGCGTTAGATGAGCAGTTCTTC. Amino acid sequence: CASSVEGGALDEQFF.

V gene TRBV6-1 combines with J gene TRBJ2-1; D unclear. CDR3 size: 10 residues. Per the germline V gene, CDR1 is MNHNS and CDR2 is SASEGT. The ends were cut back, 11 bases at V and 9 bases at J, with 11 bases in the middle. CDR3 amino acids: CAVGDGEQFF. CDR3 sequence (DNA): TGTGCCGTCGGAGACGGTGAGCAGTTCTTC.

The chain combines TRBV7-2 with TRBJ2-3; D is perhaps TRBD2 (5 bases). The V gene's germline CDR1 is SGHTA and CDR2 FQGNSA. This CDR3 spans 11 amino acids. Trimming removed 8 bases from V and 6 bases from J, with 9 bases in between. The CDR3 sequence: CASLAVDTQYF. For the CDR3, the DNA is TGTGCCAGCCTAGCTGTGGATACGCAGTATTTT.

The chain recombines TRBV11-1 with TRBJ1-1; TRBD1 is a possible D gene (5 bases). V was pared by 8 bases and J by 7 bases, with 14 bases between. The germline V gene encodes CDR1 SGHAT and CDR2 FQDESV (reference sequence). This CDR3 is built from 12 residues. The CDR3 DNA reads as TGTGCCAGCGCCAACAGCGGGGGTGAAGCTTTCTTT. Its protein is CASANSGGEAFF. Using reference TRBV11-1 and TRBJ1-1 for the parts outside the CDR3, the full variable domain is EAEVAQSPRYKITEKSQAVAFWCDPISGHATLYWYRQILGQGPELLVQFQDESVVDDSQLPKDRFSAERLKGVDSTLKIQPAELGDSAMYLCASANSGGEAFFGQGTRLTVV.

The gene calls are TRBV27 and TRBJ2-7, with 9 bases lining up with TRBD2. Germline assignment: CDR1 MNHEY and CDR2 SMNVEV (reference sequence). The CDR3 is made up of 16 amino acids. After removal of 0 bases from V and 2 bases from J, the junction contained 5 bases not matched to a gene. The CDR3 DNA reads as TGTGCCAGCAGTTTATCGCCACTAGCGGGCACCTACGAGCAGTACTTC. Translation: CASSLSPLAGTYEQYF.

The chain joins TRBV7-9 to TRBJ2-7; 7 bases map to TRBD1. The germline V gene has CDR1 SEHNR and CDR2 FQNEAQ (reference sequence). With 5 bases clipped from V and 2 bases from J, the junction kept 12 bases outside the gene matches. The CDR3 sequence is 16 residues long. CDR3 region: CASSRTGGFNPYEQYF. Here the CDR3 DNA reads TGTGCCAGCAGCCGGACAGGTGGTTTCAATCCCTACGAGCAGTACTTC.

V and J are TRBV7-2 and TRBJ2-3, with a possible D match to TRBD2 (5 bases). The germline V gene has CDR1 SGHTA and CDR2 FQGNSA. Between the trimmed V and J ends, which lost 8 bases and 0 bases, there was a span of 15 bases. This CDR3 region has 15 residues. The CDR3 nucleotides read TGTGCCAGCGGGGAGTTTTCGTCTAGCACAGATACGCAGTATTTT. Encoded protein: CASGEFSSSTDTQYF.

The chain has TRBV9 and TRBJ2-7; D not certain. Germline CDR1 and CDR2: SGDLS and YYNGEE. This CDR3 has 14 amino acids. V gave up 0 bases and J gave up 6 bases, with 13 bases separating them. The CDR3: CASSVDPGGAEQYF. CDR3 bases: TGTGCCAGCAGCGTAGACCCCGGCGGTGCCGAGCAGTACTTC.

The V call is TRBV5-1, the J call TRBJ2-2, with 9 bases fitting TRBD2. Germline-derived CDR1 and CDR2 are SGHRS and YFSETQ. This CDR3 comprises 17 residues. After removal of 0 bases from V and 1 base from J, the junction contained 4 bases not matched to a gene. The CDR3 sequence is CASSLEVLAGNTGELFF. The CDR3 DNA reads as TGCGCCAGCAGCTTGGAAGTACTAGCGGGGAACACCGGGGAGCTGTTTTTT.